This TCR beta chain stems from a study of OX40 agonist ivuxolimab in advanced cancers. Study at large: Ivuxolimab was administered intravenously to patients at 0.01 to 10 mg/kg every 2 weeks. Prior checkpoint blockade (anti-PD-1, anti-PD-L1 or anti-CTLA-4) was permitted; roughly 40% had it.

Using immunoSEQ multiplex PCR, the repertoire was profiled, and TCRdb retains in-frame clones only, with some absent. This sample carries tens of thousands of clones, 85% to 90% of them seen once, and the ten largest clones take around 0.8%. The germline V and J ends were trimmed by 3 bases and 0 bases, with 5 bases remaining between them. Germline loops: CDR1 LNHDA, CDR2 SQIVND (reference sequence). There are 13 residues in the CDR3. The sample consisted of CD4+ or CD8+ T cells sorted from blood, taken in a trial of the OX40 agonist ivuxolimab. The sequence came from an adult with an advanced solid tumor such as melanoma, head and neck, liver or kidney cancer. V is TRBV19 and J is TRBJ1-2; D gene unclear. CDR3 amino acids: CASSMRANYGYTF. The CDR3 DNA reads as TGTGCCAGTAGTATGAGGGCTAACTATGGCTACACCTTC. The entire variable domain, with the rest obtained from reference TRBV19 and TRBJ1-2, is as follows: DGGITQSPKYLFRKEGQNVTLSCEQNLNHDAMYWYRQDPGQGLRLIYYSQIVNDFQKGDIAEGYSVSREKKESFPLTVTSAQKNPTAFYLCASSMRANYGYTFGSGTRLTVV.